The 7 T cell receptor beta chains below were found in one sample sequenced in a study of neoadjuvant anti-PD-1 for oral cavity cancer. Generated by immunoSEQ multiplex PCR, the TCRdb table keeps only in-frame clones and is missing some. This sample has approximately 42,000 clones; 75% to 80% occur once, and the top ten carry more than 4%. Noted time point: after neoadjuvant nivolumab, at surgical resection. Sequences were derived from PBMCs, sampled after nivolumab (anti-PD-1) treatment. The origin of the receptors is a person between 40 and 80 years old with oral cavity squamous cell carcinoma.

This chain joins TRBV5-4 and TRBJ2-2, with D tentatively TRBD1 (7 bases). V gave up 1 base and J gave up 5 bases, with 12 bases separating them. Germline V gene sequence: CDR1 SGHNT, CDR2 YYREEE (reference sequence). The CDR3 sequence is 15 residues long. CDR3 sequence (DNA): TGTGCCAGCAGCTTGACACAGGGGAGGACCGGGGAGCTGTTTTTT. This gives the protein CASSLTQGRTGELFF. Complete variable domain (other parts from reference TRBV5-4 and TRBJ2-2): ETGVTQSPTHLIKTRGQQVTLRCSSQSGHNTVSWYQQALGQGPQFIFQYYREEENGRGNFPPRFSGLQFPNYSSELNVNALELDDSALYLCASSLTQGRTGELFFGEGSRLTVL.

The V and J genes are TRBV15 and TRBJ2-7; TRBD2 agrees at 7 bases. The V segment lost 0 bases and the J segment 6 bases; nucleotides outside the gene matches: 2. The germline V gene has CDR1 LNHNV and CDR2 YYDKDF (reference sequence). The CDR3 totals 13 residues. Here the CDR3 DNA reads TGTGCCACCAGCAGAGATCGCGGGAGCGAGCAGTACTTC. Amino acid sequence: CATSRDRGSEQYF.

The genes are TRBV11-3 and TRBJ2-1, with 12 bases that match TRBD2. The V gene's germline CDR1 is SGHNT and CDR2 YENEEA. Losses at the gene ends were 8 bases for V and 9 bases for J; bases not matched to a gene: 20. This CDR3 region has 18 residues. CDR3 protein: CASGRTSGDFFLAGEQFF. The CDR3 bases are TGTGCCAGCGGCCGGACTAGCGGGGATTTTTTTCTGGCGGGTGAGCAGTTCTTC.

The J gene is TRBJ2-1, the V gene TRBV27, with 8 bases lining up with TRBD2. Germline V CDR1 and CDR2: MNHEY, SMNVEV (reference sequence). CDR3 length: 14 amino acids. The V and J ends lost 4 bases and 10 bases, in that order; junction bases with no gene match: 9. CDR3 loop: CASSSRTSSEEQFF. CDR3 in DNA: TGTGCCAGCAGTTCCCGGACTAGCTCTGAGGAGCAGTTCTTC.

The chain has TRBV28 and TRBJ1-1; D gene unclear. V dropped 7 bases and J dropped 0 bases, with 18 bases sitting between them. This CDR3 contains 16 residues. CDR1 MDHEN and CDR2 SYDVKM come from the germline V gene. CDR3 nucleotides: TGTGCCAGCAAAGCACAACGATGGACGGTGAACACTGAAGCTTTCTTT. Its translation is CASKAQRWTVNTEAFF.

V is TRBV19 and J is TRBJ1-5; D not certain. CDR1 is LNHDA, CDR2 SQIVND, per germline (reference sequence). The ends were cut back, 2 bases at V and 3 bases at J, with 11 bases in the middle. This CDR3 has 15 amino acids. CDR3 sequence reads: CASSINRANNQPQHF. The CDR3 coding sequence is TGTGCCAGTAGTATAAACCGGGCAAACAATCAGCCCCAGCATTTT.

V usage is TRBV19 and J usage is TRBJ1-1; D remains ambiguous. V was cut by 5 bases and J by 6 bases, with 19 bases left in between. The CDR3 spans 15 residues. The germline V gene encodes CDR1 LNHDA and CDR2 SQIVND (reference sequence). The CDR3 sequence: CASSRARAVPPEAFF. The CDR3 DNA sequence: TGTGCCAGTAGTCGAGCAAGGGCCGTCCCCCCTGAAGCTTTCTTT.